Listed below are T cell receptor beta chains from one sample, sequenced in a study of blood T cell repertoires in COVID-19. Sequenced by immunoSEQ multiplex PCR; TCRdb stores in-frame clones only, minus some. This table holds approximately 200,000 clones, approximately 90% found once. Material for sequencing was peripheral blood. Source of these receptors: a man aged 55 to 70 who had recovered from COVID-19. Both conserved end residues are part of each CDR3.

j_call	v_call	cdr3_aa
TRBJ2-3	TRBV9	CASSVAIADTDTQYF
TRBJ1-1	TRBV6-5	CASTNLGGDTEAFF
TRBJ1-4	TRBV27	CASGGGATNEKLFF
TRBJ1-5	TRBV19	CASSSRQAPITSQHF
TRBJ1-6	TRBV10-3	CAISDSGALSPLHF
TRBJ2-1	TRBV6-2/TRBV6-3	CASSRTRREQFF
TRBJ2-2	TRBV24-1	CATSADIAGELFF
TRBJ2-2	TRBV7-3	CASSLVGLPNTGELFF
TRBJ1-5	TRBV3-1/TRBV3-2	CASSTTGISNQPQHF
TRBJ2-5	TRBV7-9	CASSFGGERGETQYF
TRBJ2-7	TRBV28	CASSLGGPPYEQYF
TRBJ1-6	TRBV7-3	CASSYHADSPLHF
TRBJ2-7	TRBV4-3	CASSSRWQGANEQYF
TRBJ2-1	TRBV5-1	CASSPGLAGYNEQFF
TRBJ2-5	TRBV7-3	CASSPSRPGLAGVETQYF
TRBJ1-4	TRBV14	CASSPTGEVEKLFF
TRBJ1-6	TRBV6-5	CASSYSTSGYSPLHF
TRBJ2-3	TRBV12-3/TRBV12-4	CASRGTSDTQYF
TRBJ2-5	TRBV3-1/TRBV3-2	CASSQPGFQETQYF
TRBJ1-3	TRBV28	CASGLRGNTIYF
TRBJ2-7	TRBV6-2/TRBV6-3	CASSPSGSPTYEQYF
TRBJ2-7	TRBV9	CASSVGAAGRVWEQYF
TRBJ1-1	TRBV20-1	CSAPGTAKAFF
TRBJ2-4	TRBV24-1	CATSETGQYGAKNIQYF
TRBJ2-1	TRBV6-1	CASSGSRGRSYNEQFF
TRBJ2-7	TRBV19	CASSIRRLGREAYEQYF
TRBJ2-7	TRBV6-5	CASSKSGYEQYF
TRBJ2-1	TRBV5-1	CASSHGDRFEEQFF
TRBJ2-3	TRBV11-3	CASSPGQGGSDTQYF
TRBJ2-1	TRBV5-1	CASSVTSGSSYNEQFF
TRBJ1-5	TRBV7-2	CASSSGFSNQPQHF
TRBJ1-1	TRBV6-1	CASRYGQGRDTEAFF
TRBJ2-7	TRBV28	CATGARGEQYF
TRBJ2-2	TRBV28	CASSLRDPAGELFF
TRBJ2-7	TRBV28	CASRPPGLAGALSYEQYF
TRBJ2-5	TRBV6-2/TRBV6-3	CASSYSTSRAGVQETQYF
TRBJ1-6	TRBV27	CASSSNLRGEVNSPLHF
TRBJ2-7	TRBV18	CASSPRTGSYEQYF
TRBJ1-2	TRBV20-1	CSAPGTRGYTF
TRBJ1-4	TRBV6-2/TRBV6-3	CASSYYGVAHEKLFF
TRBJ2-2	TRBV2	CASTSGGGANGELFF
TRBJ1-5	TRBV12-3/TRBV12-4	CASRGHDNQPQHF
TRBJ2-7	TRBV7-8	CASSLGTRLAGQAYEQYF
TRBJ2-7	TRBV7-9	CASSLVRGFTYEQYF
TRBJ1-1	TRBV7-2	CASSVDRGTEAFF
TRBJ2-6	TRBV11-2	CASSLWTGVPSGANVLTF
TRBJ2-7	TRBV11-3	CASSPGQGSSEQYF
TRBJ2-3	TRBV11-3	CASSLPTGVSSDTQYF